Listed below are T cell receptor beta chains from one sample, sequenced in a study of T-cell reconstitution after alpha-beta-depleted transplantation in children. TCRdb reanalysed the PCR reads using MiXCR and keeps one entry per CDR3 protein. The sample holds around 130,000 distinct CDR3 sequences, 9.5% to 10% seen once. This sample comprised PBMCs, mostly from graft donor cells, obtained 180 days after TCRalphabeta/CD19-depleted stem cell transplant. The origin of the receptors is a girl under three years old who had a stem cell transplant for combined immunodeficiency, so the T cells may come from the graft donor. Both conserved end residues are part of each CDR3. Each record gives: clone size, V gene, J gene, CDR3 protein. Part of the rows lack a size; the others show once, few, many or a class for expanded clones.

few,TRBV29-1,TRBJ1-1,CSVKWALNTEAFF
few,TRBV20-1,TRBJ2-4,CSAATTGRAGYF
.,TRBV12-3/TRBV12-4,TRBJ2-5,CASSLRFETHRSQETQYF
many,TRBV6-2/TRBV6-3,TRBJ2-1,CASRDRVNEQFF
many,TRBV5-1,TRBJ2-2,CASSQDRNTGELFF
.,TRBV5-1,TRBJ2-7,CASSWTGRGPYEQYF
.,TRBV7-8,TRBJ2-7,CASSLRQKIYEQYF
few,TRBV12-3/TRBV12-4,TRBJ2-7,CASSLGGWGGYEQYF
.,TRBV29-1,TRBJ2-7,CSVDQDYEQYF
few,TRBV7-8,TRBJ1-3,CASSLLFDGLYF
.,TRBV5-5,TRBJ2-7,CASSLWLSSYEQYF
many,TRBV7-2,TRBJ1-2,CASSLAGSRTANYGYTF
.,TRBV20-1,TRBJ2-1,CSARAGRLKSYNEQFF
few,TRBV12-3/TRBV12-4,TRBJ2-7,CASTVQGRLYEQYF
few,TRBV28,TRBJ2-7,CASSLSGKEYF
many,TRBV20-1,TRBJ1-2,CSAIVPYGYTF
few,TRBV20-1,TRBJ2-3,CSAREDSVAGTDTQYF
few,TRBV10-3,TRBJ2-7,CAIRQGAPYEQYF
.,TRBV12-3/TRBV12-4,TRBJ2-1,CASLRDFSYNEQFF
few,TRBV10-3,TRBJ1-2,CAISENRQGEPYGYTF
.,TRBV5-1,TRBJ2-5,CASSWLAGEHQETQYF
few,TRBV12-3/TRBV12-4,TRBJ1-1,CASRTGTPYTEAFF
few,TRBV20-1,TRBJ2-1,CSARDSVRAQGDEQFF
.,TRBV5-1,TRBJ2-7,CASSTRQGAYEQYF
.,TRBV7-3,TRBJ2-1,CASSSSGRERNEQFF
.,TRBV18,TRBJ2-7,CASSPRDGAQNRQYF
.,TRBV5-5,TRBJ2-3,CASSLVRGRAIFEQYF
.,TRBV20-1,TRBJ1-1,CSARDLGGPLITEAFF
.,TRBV29-1,TRBJ2-5,CSVGQEIQETQYF
few,TRBV7-9,TRBJ2-2,CASSRGMIVRELFF
few,TRBV11-2,TRBJ2-3,CASSDTLPGQGVDTQYF
.,TRBV7-6,TRBJ2-7,CASSLDFPPSLYEQYF
.,TRBV12-3/TRBV12-4,TRBJ2-7,CASSLRDRGYEQYF
many,TRBV5-1,TRBJ2-3,CASSNGRPGGDTQYF
.,TRBV7-2,TRBJ2-7,CASSFGTSGRHEQYF
.,TRBV9,TRBJ2-5,CASSVGARGETQYF
many,TRBV29-1,TRBJ2-7,CSVEGASGRGYEQYF
few,TRBV5-1,TRBJ1-1,CASSSTAGGTEAFF
few,TRBV12-3/TRBV12-4,TRBJ2-1,CASSLGLWEQFF
.,TRBV7-3,TRBJ1-1,CASSLFRDSGAFF
.,TRBV29-1,TRBJ2-5,CSTGLAVQETQYF
few,TRBV20-1,TRBJ2-2,CSARPYTGELFF
many,TRBV5-1,TRBJ2-1,CASSLEAGGNEQFF
many,TRBV19,TRBJ2-7,CASSGLAGAGEQYF
.,TRBV3-1,TRBJ2-2,CASSQDRVSNTGELFF
few,TRBV29-1,TRBJ2-2,CSVEGLAGGNGELFF
many,TRBV7-9,TRBJ2-5,CASSSGQGETQYF
few,TRBV10-3,TRBJ1-1,CAIGLTQNTEAFF
.,TRBV6-5,TRBJ1-2,CASRTDYGYTF
.,TRBV20-1,TRBJ2-7,CSARSRYYEQYF
.,TRBV7-2,TRBJ1-4,CASSLVQSNEKLFF
few,TRBV20-1,TRBJ2-7,CSADPYEQYF
few,TRBV10-3,TRBJ1-5,CAISDWVSNQPQHF
.,TRBV5-1,TRBJ2-1,CASSLAAGDEQFF
few,TRBV5-1,TRBJ2-1,CASSLGPWGPHNEQFF
.,TRBV20-1,TRBJ2-1,CSARLGQSEQFF
many,TRBV4-3,TRBJ2-2,CASSQDRLGGPRGELFF